A single sample gave rise to the 20 T cell receptor beta chains below, sequenced in a study of CD8 T cells in ankylosing spondylitis. MiXCR, applied by TCRdb to the 5' RACE reads, yields one record per CDR3 protein. The sample lists around 10,000 distinct CDR3 sequences, roughly 6% occurring once. The sequenced material came from blood, either unsorted or a sorted T cell fraction (not recorded which). The receptors come from a female donor with ankylosing spondylitis or in good health (not recorded which).

The rearrangement links TRBV6-2 or TRBV6-3 to TRBJ1-1; perhaps TRBD1 as D (5 bases). V was cut by 8 bases and J by 0 bases, with 16 bases left in between. This CDR3 comprises 15 residues. CDR1 is MNHEY and CDR2 is SVGEGT in the germline V gene. The CDR3 DNA sequence: TGTGCCAGCCCCATGTCCGGGGCCCTGAACACTGAAGCTTTCTTT. It yields the protein CASPMSGALNTEAFF.

This clonotype was seen ten or more times. CDR3 in amino acids: CASSAGTGGTEAFF. In DNA form, the CDR3 reads TGTGCCAGCAGCGCGGGGACAGGGGGCACTGAAGCTTTCTTT. This chain joins TRBV9 and TRBJ1-1, with 11 bases lining up with TRBD1. V shed 3 bases and J 4 bases; nucleotides not matched to a gene: 2. Germline assignment: CDR1 SGDLS and CDR2 YYNGEE. The CDR3 runs to 14 residues.

This clonotype was detected only a few times. The V call is TRBV9, the J call TRBJ2-7; the D gene is possibly TRBD1 (5 bases). V was pared by 4 bases and J by 7 bases, with 18 bases between. CDR3 length equals 14 residues. Per germline, CDR1 SGDLS and CDR2 YYNGEE. Here the CDR3 reads CASSPDGHLLEQYF. Written as DNA, the CDR3 is TGTGCCAGCAGCCCAGACGGACACCTCCTAGAGCAGTACTTC.

The table lists this clonotype with many counts. This chain links TRBV9 with TRBJ2-1; perhaps TRBD2 as D (5 bases). The CDR3 runs 15 residues. The germline CDR1 and CDR2 sequences are SGDLS and YYNGEE. Deletions cut 4 bases from V and 8 bases from J, with 19 bases between. CDR3 sequence: CASSPRDSLLDEQFF. CDR3 in DNA: TGTGCCAGCAGCCCCCGGGATAGTTTATTGGATGAGCAGTTCTTC.

This clonotype was observed many times. The V and J genes are TRBV9 and TRBJ2-5, with 8 bases that match TRBD1. Germline CDR1 and CDR2: SGDLS and YYNGEE. This CDR3 has 14 amino acids. The J segment lost 2 bases and the V segment lost 3 bases, leaving 3 bases of the junction unmatched. The CDR3 DNA follows: TGTGCCAGCAGCGACAGGACAGGGCAAGAGACCCAGTACTTC. Encoded protein: CASSDRTGQETQYF.

This clonotype was detected ten times or more. The chain uses TRBV9 and TRBJ2-5, with 8 bases that match TRBD2. This CDR3 spans 14 amino acids. Germline trimming cut 5 bases from V and 5 bases from J; bases unmatched to any gene: 8. Per the germline V gene, CDR1 is SGDLS and CDR2 is YYNGEE. For the CDR3, the DNA is TGTGCCAGCAGTGAGCGGGGGCTTCAGGAGACCCAGTACTTC. Residues: CASSERGLQETQYF.

V is TRBV9 and J is TRBJ2-5; D not certain. CDR3 length equals 16 residues. Germline loops: CDR1 SGDLS, CDR2 YYNGEE. Deletions cut 4 bases from V and 5 bases from J, with 21 bases between. DNA for the CDR3: TGTGCCAGCAGCCCCCGGGTGGTAGGCTATGCGGAGACCCAGTACTTC. This gives the protein CASSPRVVGYAETQYF.

This clonotype has a count of ten or more. The V and J genes are TRBV19 and TRBJ1-4; D not resolved. The CDR3 spans 10 residues. Looked up from germline, CDR1 is LNHDA and CDR2 is SQIVND (reference sequence). The CDR3 bases are TGTGCACTCCCAAAGGAAAAACTGTTTTTT. Translated, it gives CALPKEKLFF. The complete variable domain, with remaining parts taken from reference TRBV19 and TRBJ1-4, reads DGGITQSPKYLFRKEGQNVTLSCEQNLNHDAMYWYRQDPGQGLRLIYYSQIVNDFQKGDIAEGYSVSREKKESFPLTVTSAQKNPTAFYLCALPKEKLFFGSGTQLSVL.

The table lists this clonotype with many counts. The chain employs TRBV21-1 and TRBJ2-5; the D segment call TRBD2 is taken from the table without a DNA check. TRBV21-1 represents a pseudogene. CDR3 length: 18 residues. CDR3 loop: CASRSGRPDERLQETQYF. CDR3 DNA: TGTGCCAGCAGGTCCGGACGGCCCGACGAACGTCTCCAAGAGACCCAGTACTTC.

This clonotype ranks as medium-sized. The genes are TRBV9 and TRBJ1-2; D gene unclear. Between the trimmed V and J ends, which lost 1 base and 8 bases, there was a span of 6 bases. CDR1 is SGDLS, CDR2 YYNGEE, per germline. This CDR3 is built from 11 residues. CDR3 region: CASSVPSGYTF. The CDR3, as DNA: TGTGCCAGCAGCGTACCGTCGGGCTACACCTTC.

This clonotype was counted many times. The rearrangement joins TRBV9 to TRBJ2-5; D gene ambiguous. Germline V gene lookup returns CDR1 SGDLS and CDR2 YYNGEE. Trimming took off 0 bases at V and 5 bases at J, with 14 bases between the two ends. The CDR3 consists of 15 residues. The CDR3 DNA sequence: TGTGCCAGCAGCGTAGGTTACAGCGTTGTGGAGACCCAGTACTTC. Its translation: CASSVGYSVVETQYF.

The genes are TRBV9 and TRBJ2-7; 10 bases match TRBD2. Germline assignment: CDR1 SGDLS and CDR2 YYNGEE. The CDR3 is made up of 15 amino acids. Trimming at V came to 3 bases and at J to 2 bases, leaving 5 bases not matched to a gene. The CDR3 region has the DNA TGTGCCAGCAGCGCTGGGACTAGCGTAACCTACGAGCAGTACTTC. Translation: CASSAGTSVTYEQYF.

There are many counts of this clonotype. The genes are TRBV9 and TRBJ1-2; no firm D call. V was pared by 2 bases and J by 6 bases, with 20 bases between. Germline V CDR1 and CDR2: SGDLS, YYNGEE. The CDR3 loop spans 16 amino acids. The CDR3 DNA follows: TGTGCCAGCAGCGTCATACCCTTTCGATGGGCAGATGGCTACACCTTC. Its translation is CASSVIPFRWADGYTF.

Many counts were recorded for this clonotype. This chain joins TRBV9 and TRBJ2-1; D is perhaps TRBD1 (5 bases). V was clipped by 3 bases and J by 10 bases, with 14 bases between them. This CDR3 has 13 amino acids. Germline V CDR1 and CDR2: SGDLS, YYNGEE. The CDR3 DNA follows: TGTGCCAGCAGCGCGGACACGGCTCGGGAGCAGTTCTTC. It encodes CASSADTAREQFF.

This clonotype rates as medium-sized. The rearrangement joins TRBV9 to TRBJ2-7; 9 bases agree with TRBD2. V trimming: 2 bases; J trimming: 3 bases; junction bases outside the gene matches: 6. This CDR3 has 15 amino acids. CDR1 is SGDLS, CDR2 YYNGEE, per germline. The CDR3 reads CASSVGSGGFYEQYF. Written as DNA, the CDR3 is TGTGCCAGCAGCGTTGGTAGCGGGGGATTCTACGAGCAGTACTTC. The variable domain in full, with the rest retrieved from reference TRBV9 and TRBJ2-7, is DSGVTQTPKHLITATGQRVTLRCSPRSGDLSVYWYQQSLDQGLQFLIQYYNGEERAKGNILERFSAQQFPDLHSELNLSSLELGDSALYFCASSVGSGGFYEQYFGPGTRLTVT.

The gene calls are TRBV9 and TRBJ2-7; D call uncertain. The CDR3 sequence is 15 residues long. Trimming shortened V by 0 bases and J by 0 bases, and 10 bases separated the two germline ends. Germline values: CDR1 SGDLS, CDR2 YYNGEE. The CDR3 DNA follows: TGTGCCAGCAGCGTAGGAACAGAGCCCTCCTACGAGCAGTACTTC. Its protein product is CASSVGTEPSYEQYF.

This clonotype was seen repeatedly, ten times or more. The chain has TRBV9 and TRBJ2-7; 7 bases agree with TRBD1. The CDR3 sequence is 15 residues long. Germline lookup yields CDR1 SGDLS and CDR2 YYNGEE. Trimming at V came to 0 bases and at J to 0 bases, leaving 3 bases not matched to a gene. The DNA of the CDR3 is TGTGCCAGCAGCGTAGGGCAGGGGGACTCCTACGAGCAGTACTTC. This gives the protein CASSVGQGDSYEQYF.

This clonotype has a count of ten or more. V gene TRBV9 combines with J gene TRBJ2-2, with 7 nucleotides matching TRBD1. CDR1 is SGDLS and CDR2 is YYNGEE in the germline V gene. There are 13 residues in the CDR3. The trim removed 8 bases at V and 3 bases at J, leaving 4 bases unmatched. Written as DNA, the CDR3 is TGTGCCAGTTGGGACAGCGACACCGGGGAGCTGTTTTTT. Its translation is CASWDSDTGELFF.

This clonotype ranks as medium-sized. The chain carries TRBV9 and TRBJ2-5; 10 nucleotides align to TRBD2. The CDR3 is made up of 13 amino acids. Per the germline V gene, CDR1 is SGDLS and CDR2 is YYNGEE. J was trimmed by 5 bases and V by 4 bases; bases with no gene match: 2. Written as DNA, the CDR3 is TGTGCCAGCAGCTCGGGACTAGCGGAGACCCAGTACTTC. It is translated as CASSSGLAETQYF.

By sample fraction, this clonotype is medium-sized. The rearrangement uses TRBV9 and TRBJ2-3; no clear D gene. V was trimmed by 4 bases and J by 2 bases, leaving 11 bases between them. There are 14 residues in the CDR3. The germline V gene encodes CDR1 SGDLS and CDR2 YYNGEE. CDR3: CASSLEVDTDTQYF. Written as DNA, the CDR3 is TGTGCCAGCAGCTTAGAGGTGGACACAGATACGCAGTATTTT.